By share, the clone carrying this T cell receptor (beta chain) ranks as medium-sized. This record comes from a study of breast tumors, draining lymph nodes, adjacent tissues. V shed 4 bases and J shed 2 bases, with 14 bases lying between them. Germline V lookup: CDR1 DFQATT, CDR2 SNEGSKA (reference sequence). The CDR3 contains 14 residues. One entry per CDR3 protein, called by TCRdb with MiXCR from the multiplex PCR reads. This sample carries 130,000 or so distinct CDR3 sequences, about a fifth of them seen once, and the ten largest clones take about 2.4%. Breast cancer patients provided tissue from their axillary draining lymph nodes.

This chain connects TRBV20-1 to TRBJ1-2, with a weak D call TRBD1 (6 bases). The sequenced sample consisted of axillary lymph node tissue. This TCR was recovered from a female donor with breast cancer. Some clones in this sample may be carry-over from other donors' samples. CDR3 residues: CSAKERGGNYGYTF. In DNA form, the CDR3 reads TGCAGTGCTAAAGAGAGAGGGGGAAACTATGGCTACACCTTC.